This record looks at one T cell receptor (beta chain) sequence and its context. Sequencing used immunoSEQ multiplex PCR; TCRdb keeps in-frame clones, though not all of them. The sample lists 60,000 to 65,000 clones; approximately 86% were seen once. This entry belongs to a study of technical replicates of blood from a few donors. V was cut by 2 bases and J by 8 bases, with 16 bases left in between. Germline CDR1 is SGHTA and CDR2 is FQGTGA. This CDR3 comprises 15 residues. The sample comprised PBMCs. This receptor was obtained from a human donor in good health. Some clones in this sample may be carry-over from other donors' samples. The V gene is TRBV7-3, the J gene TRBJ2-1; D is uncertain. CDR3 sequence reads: CASSLGVVGRDEQFF. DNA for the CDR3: TGTGCCAGCAGCTTAGGCGTGGTTGGTCGGGATGAGCAGTTCTTC.